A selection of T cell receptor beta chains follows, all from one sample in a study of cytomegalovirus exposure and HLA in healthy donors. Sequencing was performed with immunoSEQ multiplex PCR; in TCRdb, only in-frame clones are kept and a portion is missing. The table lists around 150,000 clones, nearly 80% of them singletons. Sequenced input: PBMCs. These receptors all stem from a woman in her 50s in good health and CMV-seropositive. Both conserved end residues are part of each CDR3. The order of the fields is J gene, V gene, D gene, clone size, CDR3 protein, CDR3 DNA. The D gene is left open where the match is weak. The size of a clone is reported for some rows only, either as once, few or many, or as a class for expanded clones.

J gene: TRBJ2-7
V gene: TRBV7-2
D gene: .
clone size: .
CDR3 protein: CASSSDYRYKQYF
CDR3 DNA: TGTGCCAGCAGTTCCGACTACCGCTACAAGCAGTACTTC

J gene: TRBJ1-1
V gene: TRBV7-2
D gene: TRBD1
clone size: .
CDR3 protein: CASSSRQGMNTEAFF
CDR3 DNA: TGTGCCAGCAGCTCAAGACAGGGCATGAACACTGAAGCTTTCTTT

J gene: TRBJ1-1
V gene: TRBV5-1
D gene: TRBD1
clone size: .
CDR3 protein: CASSLLPGQLAFF
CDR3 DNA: TGCGCCAGCAGCTTATTACCGGGACAGCTCGCTTTCTTT

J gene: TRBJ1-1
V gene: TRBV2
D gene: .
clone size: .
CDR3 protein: CASIKGLNTEAFF
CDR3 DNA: TGTGCCAGCATAAAGGGGCTGAACACTGAAGCTTTCTTT

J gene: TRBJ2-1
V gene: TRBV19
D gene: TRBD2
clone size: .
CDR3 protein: CASDRGGRTYNEQFF
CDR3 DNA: TGTGCCAGTGACCGGGGGGGGCGAACCTACAATGAGCAGTTCTTC

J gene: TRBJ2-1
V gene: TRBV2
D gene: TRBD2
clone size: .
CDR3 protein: CASSPTSGGAKLEQFF
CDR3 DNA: TGTGCCAGCAGCCCAACTAGCGGGGGGGCTAAATTGGAGCAGTTCTTC

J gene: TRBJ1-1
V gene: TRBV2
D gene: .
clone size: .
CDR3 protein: CASSGAIGNTEAFF
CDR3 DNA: TGTGCCAGCAGTGGGGCGATCGGGAACACTGAAGCTTTCTTT

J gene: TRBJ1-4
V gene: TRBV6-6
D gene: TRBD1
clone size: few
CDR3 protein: CASSSSGQGTNEKLFF
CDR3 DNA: TGTGCCAGCAGCTCGTCAGGACAGGGAACTAATGAAAAACTGTTTTTT

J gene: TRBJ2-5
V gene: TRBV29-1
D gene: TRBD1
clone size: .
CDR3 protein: CSVSPYTGDRGETQYF
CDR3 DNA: TGCAGCGTTTCCCCCTACACAGGGGACCGGGGAGAGACCCAGTACTTC

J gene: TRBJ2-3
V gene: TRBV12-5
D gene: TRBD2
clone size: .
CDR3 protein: CASGLGASGVGDTQYF
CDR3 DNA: TGTGCTAGTGGTTTGGGCGCTAGCGGAGTGGGAGATACGCAGTATTTT

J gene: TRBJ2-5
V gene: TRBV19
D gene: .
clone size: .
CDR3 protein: CASSMGAGKETQYF
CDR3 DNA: TGTGCCAGTAGTATGGGGGCAGGGAAGGAGACCCAGTACTTC

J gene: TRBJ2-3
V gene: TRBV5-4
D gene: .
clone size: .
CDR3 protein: CASSPKDRNTDTQYF
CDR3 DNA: TGTGCCAGCAGCCCAAAGGACAGAAACACAGATACGCAGTATTTT

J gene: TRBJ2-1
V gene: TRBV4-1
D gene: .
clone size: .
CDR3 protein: CASSQDTGTLYNEQFF
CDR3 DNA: TGCGCCAGCAGCCAAGATACAGGGACATTATACAATGAGCAGTTCTTC

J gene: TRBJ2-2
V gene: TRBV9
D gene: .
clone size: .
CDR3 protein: CASSLTANTGELFF
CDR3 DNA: TGTGCCAGCAGCTTAACAGCGAACACCGGGGAGCTGTTTTTT

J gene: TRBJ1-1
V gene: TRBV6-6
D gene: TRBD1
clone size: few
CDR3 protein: CASTPGGTMNTEAFF
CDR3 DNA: TGTGCCAGCACCCCAGGGGGAACCATGAACACTGAAGCTTTCTTT

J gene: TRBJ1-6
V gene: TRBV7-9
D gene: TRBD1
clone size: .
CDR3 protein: CASSYQETGEKLHF
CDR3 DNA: TGTGCCAGCAGCTATCAGGAGACAGGGGAAAAACTCCACTTT

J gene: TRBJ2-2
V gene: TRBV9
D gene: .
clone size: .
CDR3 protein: CASSVSQINTGELFF
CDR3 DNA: TGTGCCAGCAGCGTATCACAGATTAACACCGGGGAGCTGTTTTTT

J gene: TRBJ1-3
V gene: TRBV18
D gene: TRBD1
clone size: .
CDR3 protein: CASSPFIPGGIENTIYF
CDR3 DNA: TGTGCCAGCTCACCATTTATCCCAGGGGGCATCGAAAACACCATATATTTT

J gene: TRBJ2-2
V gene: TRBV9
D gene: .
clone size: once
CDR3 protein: CASSVFGSAVAGELFF
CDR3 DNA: TGTGCCAGCAGCGTTTTCGGGAGTGCGGTCGCCGGGGAGCTGTTTTTT

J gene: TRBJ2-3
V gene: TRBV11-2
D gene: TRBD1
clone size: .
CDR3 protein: CASSSRPGTGRTDTQYF
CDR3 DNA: TGTGCCAGCAGCTCCCGCCCCGGGACAGGGCGCACAGATACGCAGTATTTT

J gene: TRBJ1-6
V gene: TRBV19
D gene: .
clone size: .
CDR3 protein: CASSTGENSPLHF
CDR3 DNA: TGTGCCAGTAGTACAGGGGAAAATTCACCCCTCCACTTT

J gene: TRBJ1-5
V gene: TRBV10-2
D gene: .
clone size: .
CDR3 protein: CASSRQSYSNQPQHF
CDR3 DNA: TGCGCCAGCAGTCGACAGAGTTATAGCAATCAGCCCCAGCATTTT

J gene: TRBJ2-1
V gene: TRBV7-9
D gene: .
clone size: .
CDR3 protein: CASSLAPGERYEQFF
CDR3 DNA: TGTGCCAGCAGCTTAGCGCCAGGGGAGAGGTATGAGCAGTTCTTC

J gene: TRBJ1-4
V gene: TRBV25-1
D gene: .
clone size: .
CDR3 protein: CASSSSRGNEKLFF
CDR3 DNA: TGTGCCAGCAGTAGTTCCAGGGGAAACGAAAAACTGTTTTTT

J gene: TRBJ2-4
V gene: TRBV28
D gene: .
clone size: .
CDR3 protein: CASSLRQNIQYF
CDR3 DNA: TGTGCCAGCAGTTTGAGGCAGAACATTCAGTACTTC

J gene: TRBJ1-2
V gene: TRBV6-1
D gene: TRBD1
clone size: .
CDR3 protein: CAIFMDRGRVGYTF
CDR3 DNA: TGTGCCATCTTTATGGACAGGGGGCGTGTTGGCTACACCTTC